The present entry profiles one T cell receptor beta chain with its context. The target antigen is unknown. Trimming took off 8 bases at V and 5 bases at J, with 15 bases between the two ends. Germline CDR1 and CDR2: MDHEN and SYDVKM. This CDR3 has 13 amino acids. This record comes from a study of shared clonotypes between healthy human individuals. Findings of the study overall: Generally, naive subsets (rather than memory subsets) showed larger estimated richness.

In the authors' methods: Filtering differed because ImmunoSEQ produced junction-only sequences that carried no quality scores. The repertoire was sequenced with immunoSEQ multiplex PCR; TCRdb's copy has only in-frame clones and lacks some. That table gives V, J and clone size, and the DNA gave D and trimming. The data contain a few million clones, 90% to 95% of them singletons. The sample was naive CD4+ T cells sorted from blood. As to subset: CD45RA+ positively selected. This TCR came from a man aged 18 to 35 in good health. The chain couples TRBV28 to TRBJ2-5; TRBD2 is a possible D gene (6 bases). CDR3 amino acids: CASGWGVGETQYF. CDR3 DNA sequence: TGTGCCAGCGGCTGGGGGGTCGGGGAGACCCAGTACTTC.